The 30 T cell receptor beta chains presented below share a single source sample, sequenced in a study of molecular identifiers for immune sequencing clone quantification. TCRdb itself ran the PCR reads through MiXCR, one entry per CDR3 protein. The data show over 550,000 distinct CDR3 sequences, about 25% seen once. Sequenced sample: naive CD8+ T cells from blood, with Jurkat cell RNA spiked in. Specified subset: FACS-sorted CD8+CD4-CCR7+CD45RA+ naive T cells. The receptor set was obtained from a human donor in good health. Some libraries in this study had Jurkat cell RNA spiked in.

In its sample, this clonotype was seen once. The chain couples TRBV10-3 to TRBJ1-1, with D perhaps matching TRBD1 (5 bases). Germline V lookup: CDR1 ENHRY, CDR2 SYGVKD. The V and J ends lost 2 bases and 1 base respectively, with 14 bases between them. The CDR3 totals 16 residues. CDR3 coding DNA: TGTGCCATCAGTGAGATTTTGGGAGGGGAGAACACTGAAGCTTTCTTT. This translates into CAISEILGGENTEAFF.

As concerns this clonotype: At one end the junction does not follow the germline gene, possibly because of a read error. This chain links TRBV5-3 with TRBJ1-2; the match to TRBD1 covers 7 bases. TRBV5-3 is classed as an ORF, of uncertain function. CDR3 length equals 14 residues. The CDR3 loop reads CASSLSRGEFGYTF. As DNA, the CDR3 is TGTGCCAGCAGCTTAAGCAGGGGGGAGTTTGGCTACACCTTC.

Only a few counts were recorded for this clonotype. The V and J genes are TRBV7-9 and TRBJ1-4; tentative D call: TRBD1 (6 bases). Trimming took 1 base from V and 10 from J, leaving 16 bases between them. CDR3 size: 15 residues. Germline CDR1 and CDR2: SEHNR and FQNEAQ (reference sequence). This CDR3 reads CASSLVAPKGGKLFF. The CDR3 nucleotides read TGTGCCAGCAGCTTAGTCGCCCCCAAGGGGGGAAAACTGTTTTTT.

Concerning this clonotype: At one boundary the junction diverges from the germline segment, which might be a read error. This sequence joins TRBV19 and TRBJ1-1; D gene unclear. The CDR3 loop spans 14 amino acids. Per the germline V gene, CDR1 is LNHDA and CDR2 is SQIVND (reference sequence). Written as DNA, the CDR3 is TGTGCCAGTAGTATAGATACATATAACACTAAAGCTTTCTTT. It translates to CASSIDTYNTKAFF. The full variable domain, completed using reference TRBV19 and TRBJ1-1, is DGGITQSPKYLFRKEGQNVTLSCEQNLNHDAMYWYRQDPGQGLRLIYYSQIVNDFQKGDIAEGYSVSREKKESFPLTVTSAQKNPTAFYLCASSIDTYNTKAFFGQGTRLTVV.

Of note for this clonotype: Being one base from a much bigger clone, this may be a read error. This chain links TRBV4-2 with TRBJ2-5; possible D gene TRBD2, 6 bases. This CDR3 contains 18 residues. Germline V lookup: CDR1 LGHNA, CDR2 YNFKEQ. In DNA form, the CDR3 reads TGTGCCAGCAGCCAAGATGCTTGGGAGCAGGGCCCACGGGAGACCAAGTACTTC. This translates into CASSQDAWEQGPRETKYF.

This clonotype was observed a few times. The V gene is TRBV20-1, the J gene TRBJ2-7, with 9 nucleotides matching TRBD1. Germline lookup yields CDR1 DFQATT and CDR2 SNEGSKA (reference sequence). This CDR3 spans 17 amino acids. V dropped 6 bases and J dropped 0; count of bases not matched to a gene: 15. The DNA for the CDR3 is TGCAGTGCAACCTCCGGGACAGGGATTTCGAACTCCTACGAGCAGTACTTC. Translated: CSATSGTGISNSYEQYF.

The sample holds a few counts of this clonotype. The chain employs TRBV5-1 and TRBJ2-2; 9 bases agree with TRBD1. The V gene's germline CDR1 is SGHRS and CDR2 YFSETQ. CDR3 length: 16 amino acids. J lost 3 bases, V lost 4 bases, and 7 bases had no gene match. CDR3 residues: CASSQPGQGHTGELFF. In nucleotides, the CDR3 is TGCGCCAGCAGCCAACCGGGACAGGGCCACACCGGGGAGCTGTTTTTT.

This clonotype was seen only a few times. The CDR3 region is CASSDRDQIDTQYF. The CDR3 DNA follows: TGTGCCAGCAGCGACCGGGACCAAATCGATACGCAGTATTTT. V gene TRBV9 combines with J gene TRBJ2-3; D tentatively fits TRBD1 or TRBD2 (5 bases each). CDR3 length: 14 amino acids. Trimming cost V 3 bases and J 6 bases, with 14 bases left between them. The germline V gene encodes CDR1 SGDLS and CDR2 YYNGEE.

This clonotype came up once. This may stem from a read error, because a much larger clone lies one nucleotide away. The rearrangement links TRBV6-1 to TRBJ1-1, with TRBD1 identical over 7 bases. Germline V gives CDR1 MNHNS, CDR2 SASEGT. J lost 7 bases, V lost 2 bases, and 4 bases had no gene match. The CDR3 covers 13 residues. CDR3: CASSEFTGDEAFF. The CDR3 coding sequence is TGTGCCAGCAGTGAATTTACAGGGGATGAAGCTTTCTTT.

This clonotype showed up many times. The rearrangement uses TRBV19 and TRBJ2-2; possibly TRBD2 for D (5 bases). The length of the CDR3 is 16 residues. With 6 bases removed from V and 4 bases from J, the gap between germline ends came to 18 bases. Per germline, CDR1 LNHDA and CDR2 SQIVND (reference sequence). In nucleotides, the CDR3 is TGTGCCAGTAGCCCTTGGGTGAGGGCCACCACCGGGGAGCTGTTTTTT. This encodes CASSPWVRATTGELFF.

V is TRBV20-1 and J is TRBJ2-2; 14 positions match TRBD2. There are 17 residues in the CDR3. The germline V gene encodes CDR1 DFQATT and CDR2 SNEGSKA (reference sequence). With 4 bases clipped from V and 7 bases from J, the junction kept 11 bases outside the gene matches. The CDR3 bases are TGCAGTGCTATTCCTCGGGGACTAGCGGGAGTAGGCGGGGAGCTGTTTTTT. Amino acid sequence: CSAIPRGLAGVGGELFF.

This clonotype was recorded a few times. Compared with germline, one end of the junction differs, possibly owing to a read error. This rearrangement joins TRBV20-1 to TRBJ2-5; tentatively, D is TRBD1 (6 bases). CDR1 and CDR2 from the germline V gene are DFQATT and SNEGSKA (reference sequence). The CDR3 sequence is 16 residues long. The DNA of the CDR3 is TGCAGTGCCAGTAATTCTCCAGACAGGTTCCAAGAGCCCCAGTACTTC. Its protein is CSASNSPDRFQEPQYF.

This clonotype was counted ten times or more. The chain has TRBV7-2 and TRBJ2-3, with TRBD2 matching 11 bases. The CDR3 has 16 amino acids. Germline CDR1 and CDR2: SGHTA and FQGNSA. The ends lost 2 bases at V and 5 bases at J; junction bases unmatched: 6. CDR3 sequence (DNA): TGTGCCAGCAGCTTACTCCGGCTAGCGGGGGGAGATACGCAGTATTTT. The encoded protein is CASSLLRLAGGDTQYF.

The chain employs TRBV6-5 and TRBJ2-2; D possibly corresponds to TRBD1 (5 bases). The length of the CDR3 is 15 residues. The ends were cut back, 2 bases at V and 3 bases at J, with 10 bases in the middle. From germline, CDR1 is MNHEY and CDR2 SVGAGI. The CDR3 nucleotides read TGTGCCAGCAGTTACGACAGTGGGGACACCGGGGAGCTGTTTTTT. It yields the protein CASSYDSGDTGELFF.

This clonotype was detected many times. The chain is built from TRBV19 and TRBJ2-1, with a tentative D call TRBD2 (6 bases). V gave up 3 bases and J gave up 1 base, with 7 bases separating them. This CDR3 has 14 amino acids. Germline V lookup: CDR1 LNHDA, CDR2 SQIVND (reference sequence). The CDR3 DNA follows: TGTGCCAGTAGTATTGGAGGGTCCTACAATGAGCAGTTCTTC. This gives the protein CASSIGGSYNEQFF. The full variable domain, rest sourced from reference TRBV19 and TRBJ2-1, is DGGITQSPKYLFRKEGQNVTLSCEQNLNHDAMYWYRQDPGQGLRLIYYSQIVNDFQKGDIAEGYSVSREKKESFPLTVTSAQKNPTAFYLCASSIGGSYNEQFFGPGTRLTVL.

Worth noting for this clonotype: Since a much larger clone is just one base distant, this may be a read error. DNA of the CDR3: TGTCCCAGCAGCTTAAGCCAGGGTAGTTGGTACGAGCAGTACTTC. Protein product: CPSSLSQGSWYEQYF. V is TRBV7-9 and J is TRBJ2-7; D might be TRBD1 (5 bases). The germline V gene encodes CDR1 SEHNR and CDR2 FQNEAQ (reference sequence). The CDR3 consists of 15 residues.

As concerns this clonotype: Given the absence of the conserved phenylalanine or tryptophan at the CDR3 end, a read error is likely. This chain uses TRBV19 with TRBJ1-5; no firm D call. Trimming shortened V by 6 bases and J by 1 base, and 7 bases separated the two germline ends. CDR1 is LNHDA and CDR2 is SQIVND in the germline V gene (reference sequence). This CDR3 comprises 13 residues. The CDR3 nucleotides read TGTGCCAGTAGGTCGGGCAGCAATCAGCCCCAGCATCTT. Translation gives CASRSGSNQPQHL.

This clonotype was counted between two and nine times. The CDR3 spells CASSQARRAGELFF. CDR3 nucleotides: TGCGCCAGCAGCCAAGCCCGGAGGGCCGGGGAGCTGTTTTTT. The J gene is TRBJ2-2, the V gene TRBV4-3; D is perhaps TRBD2 (6 bases). The CDR3 consists of 14 residues. Trimming removed 1 base from V and 6 bases from J, with 9 bases in between. Germline assignment: CDR1 LGHNA and CDR2 YSLEER.

The CDR3 spells CSALTGSGNTIYF. CDR3 coding DNA: TGCAGCGCCCTGACAGGGTCAGGAAACACCATATATTTT. V is TRBV29-1 and J is TRBJ1-3; 7 nucleotides align to TRBD1. With 7 bases clipped from V and 4 bases from J, the junction kept 7 bases outside the gene matches. This CDR3 region has 13 residues. Per germline, CDR1 SQVTM and CDR2 ANQGSEA.

The rearrangement links TRBV9 to TRBJ2-7, with a tentative D call TRBD2 (5 bases). The CDR3 is 15 residues long. Between the trimmed V and J ends, which lost 0 bases and 4 bases, there was a span of 14 bases. In germline, CDR1 is SGDLS, CDR2 YYNGEE. This chain's CDR3 is CASSVGKRAIYEQYF. CDR3 nucleotides: TGTGCCAGCAGCGTAGGAAAGAGGGCTATATACGAGCAGTACTTC.

V usage is TRBV27 and J usage is TRBJ2-5, with TRBD2 identical over 14 bases. Germline assignment: CDR1 MNHEY and CDR2 SMNVEV (reference sequence). V lost 5 bases to trimming and J lost 6 bases; unmatched junction nucleotides: 8. The CDR3 has 16 amino acids. The CDR3 here is CASSPLTSGGAQTQYF. The CDR3 DNA is TGTGCCAGCAGTCCGCTGACTAGCGGGGGGGCTCAGACCCAGTACTTC.

Details on this clonotype: This sequence may be a read error, since a much larger clone differs from it by one base. The V gene is TRBV4-3, the J gene TRBJ2-7; 7 bases agree with TRBD2. The CDR3 runs 15 residues. The ends lost 4 bases at V and 3 bases at J; junction bases unmatched: 9. Germline CDR1 reads LGHNA; CDR2 reads YSLEER. This CDR3 is CASSLDGAGVYEQYF. The DNA for the CDR3 is TGCGCCAGCAGCCTAGACGGGGCGGGGGTCTACGAGCAGTACTTC.

Remarks on this clonotype: One base away lies a much larger clone, so this may be a sequencing read error. The rearrangement links TRBV7-9 to TRBJ2-1; D possibly corresponds to TRBD2 (5 bases). CDR1 and CDR2 (germline): SEHNR, FQNEAQ (reference sequence). The CDR3 contains 15 residues. CDR3 sequence reads: CASSLAPINYNEQCF. The CDR3 nucleotides are TGTGCCAGCAGTCTAGCCCCGATAAACTACAATGAGCAGTGCTTC.

The rearrangement joins TRBV7-9 to TRBJ2-1, with a possible D match to TRBD2 (6 bases). Per the germline V gene, CDR1 is SEHNR and CDR2 is FQNEAQ (reference sequence). Between the trimmed V and J ends, which lost 3 bases and 3 bases, there was a span of 18 bases. This CDR3 contains 17 residues. CDR3 nucleotide sequence: TGTGCCAGCAGCTTCCCAGGTGATGGGACTTACTACAATGAGCAGTTCTTC. This sequence encodes CASSFPGDGTYYNEQFF.

This clonotype has a count of ten or more. This rearrangement joins TRBV7-6 to TRBJ2-5, with a tentative D call TRBD1 (6 bases). Per the germline V gene, CDR1 is SGHVS and CDR2 is FNYEAQ. The CDR3 consists of 15 residues. The V end lost 5 bases, the J end lost 3 bases, and 16 bases lay between the germline ends. This chain's CDR3 is CASSHTRDIKETQYF. DNA for the CDR3: TGTGCCAGCAGCCACACCCGGGACATAAAAGAGACCCAGTACTTC.

This clonotype was recorded a few times. This chain joins TRBV5-6 and TRBJ2-7; D call uncertain. V gave up 3 bases and J gave up 0 bases, with 7 bases separating them. CDR1 is SGHDT, CDR2 YYEEEE, per germline. CDR3 size: 13 residues. In DNA form, the CDR3 reads TGTGCCAGCAGCTCTGCAAACTCCTACGAGCAGTACTTC. Amino acid sequence: CASSSANSYEQYF.

This clonotype was detected many times. V usage is TRBV7-8 and J usage is TRBJ1-1; 7 nucleotides line up with TRBD1. This CDR3 is built from 14 residues. V dropped 5 bases and J dropped 11; count of bases not matched to a gene: 14. Germline-derived CDR1 and CDR2 are SGHVS and FQNEAQ. The CDR3 region has the DNA TGTGCCAGCAGCCTAGACCCGACAGGGCCCGACGCTTTCTTT. Protein: CASSLDPTGPDAFF.

In its sample, this clonotype was seen many times. The V and J genes are TRBV19 and TRBJ2-7; 7 bases are a match to TRBD1. V dropped 5 bases and J dropped 0; count of bases not matched to a gene: 7. The CDR3 totals 15 residues. Per germline, CDR1 LNHDA and CDR2 SQIVND (reference sequence). CDR3 amino acids: CASSPPTGSSYEQYF. CDR3 coding DNA: TGTGCCAGTAGTCCCCCGACAGGGAGCTCCTACGAGCAGTACTTC.

This rearrangement joins TRBV27 to TRBJ2-7; 7 bases are shared with TRBD2. With 2 bases clipped from V and 3 bases from J, the junction kept 4 bases outside the gene matches. Germline CDR1 and CDR2: MNHEY and SMNVEV (reference sequence). The CDR3 is 14 amino acids. CDR3 sequence: CASSLGTTVYEQYF. For the CDR3, the DNA is TGTGCCAGCAGTTTAGGGACTACCGTCTACGAGCAGTACTTC.

This clonotype was seen many times. V and J are TRBV6-6 and TRBJ2-7; 7 positions match TRBD1. This CDR3 has 14 residues. Unmatched junction bases numbered 8, after V lost 7 bases and J lost 2 bases. Germline CDR1 reads MNHNY; CDR2 reads SVGAGI (reference sequence). The CDR3 here is CASTQWDSTYEQYF. The CDR3 nucleotides are TGTGCCAGCACCCAATGGGACAGTACCTACGAGCAGTACTTC.